The clone carrying this TCR beta chain was counted at least ten times. Its antigen remains unknown. The V and J ends lost 0 bases and 3 bases respectively, with 7 bases between them. The germline gives CDR1 SGHRS, CDR2 YFSETQ. This CDR3 has 15 amino acids. TCRdb reprocessed the 5' RACE reads with MiXCR, giving one entry per CDR3 protein. Of hundreds of thousands of distinct CDR3 sequences listed, roughly 15% are singletons. The record originates from a study of CD8 T cells in ankylosing spondylitis. General observations from the study: Ankylosing spondylitis blood seemed to carry a telltale TCR beta motif made of seven or eight highly homologous variants. Significant enrichment of disease-linked clones was reportedly seen in matched ankylosing spondylitis synovial fluid.

The sample was blood, either unsorted or a sorted T cell fraction (not recorded which). The V gene is TRBV5-1, the J gene TRBJ2-6; D gene uncertain. The sequence derives from a male donor with ankylosing spondylitis. The CDR3 reads CASSLAGNGANVLTF. CDR3 nucleotide sequence: TGCGCCAGCAGCTTGGCCGGTAATGGGGCCAACGTCCTGACTTTC.